This entry lists 19 T cell receptor beta chains sequenced from one sample in a study of cytomegalovirus exposure and HLA in healthy donors. Researchers ran the PCR with 60 Vbeta and 13 Jbeta primers. Profiled with immunoSEQ multiplex PCR; TCRdb holds only in-frame clones, not every one. Of around 140,000 clones listed, over 70% are singletons. The specimen was PBMCs. The receptors derive from a man between 25 and 39 years old in good health and CMV-seronegative.

The V gene is TRBV15, the J gene TRBJ2-3, with 9 bases identical to TRBD1. The V and J ends lost 5 bases and 3 bases, in that order; junction bases with no gene match: 6. The CDR3 is 15 amino acids. Germline CDR1 reads LNHNV; CDR2 reads YYDKDF (reference sequence). DNA for the CDR3: TGTGCCACCAGCCCGGACAGGGGTTGGACAGATACGCAGTATTTT. Translation gives CATSPDRGWTDTQYF.

The chain joins TRBV5-6 to TRBJ1-1; no definite D call. The V gene lost 4 bases and the J gene lost 5 bases, with 18 bases spanning the gap. The germline CDR1 and CDR2 sequences are SGHDT and YYEEEE. The CDR3 consists of 15 residues. The CDR3 reads CASSPWEGSWTEAFF. The DNA of the CDR3 is TGTGCCAGCAGCCCCTGGGAGGGATCTTGGACTGAAGCTTTCTTT.

The chain links TRBV6-1 to TRBJ1-5; no clear D. Per the germline V gene, CDR1 is MNHNS and CDR2 is SASEGT. The V end lost 2 bases, the J end lost 4 bases, and 6 bases lay between the germline ends. The CDR3 loop spans 13 amino acids. The CDR3 loop reads CASSERENQPQHF. The DNA for the CDR3 is TGTGCCAGCAGTGAACGGGAAAATCAGCCCCAGCATTTT.

The genes are TRBV19 and TRBJ1-1; tentative D call: TRBD1 (6 bases). The CDR3 loop spans 13 amino acids. The germline V and J ends were trimmed by 6 bases and 3 bases, with 11 bases remaining between them. Germline values: CDR1 LNHDA, CDR2 SQIVND (reference sequence). The CDR3 region has the DNA TGTGCCAGTAGCAGGGACATCTACACTGAAGCTTTCTTT. Protein product: CASSRDIYTEAFF. The whole variable domain, remainder taken from reference TRBV19 and TRBJ1-1, is DGGITQSPKYLFRKEGQNVTLSCEQNLNHDAMYWYRQDPGQGLRLIYYSQIVNDFQKGDIAEGYSVSREKKESFPLTVTSAQKNPTAFYLCASSRDIYTEAFFGQGTRLTVV.

V and J are TRBV30 and TRBJ2-5; D possibly corresponds to TRBD2 (6 bases). Germline assignment: CDR1 GTSNPN and CDR2 SVGIG (reference sequence). The CDR3 sequence is 11 residues long. Trimming took off 2 bases at V and 9 bases at J, with 10 bases between the two ends. This chain's CDR3 is CAWSLLASQYF. CDR3 bases: TGTGCCTGGAGTCTACTAGCCTCCCAGTACTTC. Full variable domain (outside the CDR3, taken from reference TRBV30 and TRBJ2-5): SQTIHQWPATLVQPVGSPLSLECTVEGTSNPNLYWYRQAAGRGLQLLFYSVGIGQISSEVPQNLSASRPQDRQFILSSKKLLLSDSGFYLCAWSLLASQYFGPGTRLLVL.

Comments on this clone: Other DNA sequences in the same sample also yield this CDR3. This chain connects TRBV5-8 to TRBJ1-1, with D maybe TRBD1 (5 bases). CDR1 SGHTS and CDR2 YDEGEE come from the germline V gene. The V gene lost 0 bases and the J gene lost 8 bases, with 8 bases spanning the gap. This CDR3 comprises 12 residues. The CDR3 nucleotides are TGTGCCAGCAGCTTGGTGGGACTGGAAGCTTTCTTT. As protein: CASSLVGLEAFF.

This clone was seen a few times. The rearrangement uses TRBV2 and TRBJ2-3, with D possibly matching TRBD1 (6 bases). Germline V gene lookup returns CDR1 SNHLY and CDR2 FYNNEI. The CDR3 covers 15 residues. Trimming removed 9 bases from V and 3 bases from J, with 19 bases in between. CDR3 amino acids: CASSERQEWTDTQYF. Here the CDR3 DNA reads TGTGCCAGTTCTGAGCGACAGGAGTGGACAGATACGCAGTATTTT.

The count of this clone is one. V gene TRBV2 combines with J gene TRBJ1-1; D is unclear. V was shortened by 3 bases and J by 5 bases, with 13 bases between the two germline ends. There are 14 residues in the CDR3. Per the germline V gene, CDR1 is SNHLY and CDR2 is FYNNEI. The CDR3 sequence is CASSDVGGVTEAFF. CDR3 in DNA: TGTGCCAGCAGTGATGTGGGCGGGGTAACTGAAGCTTTCTTT.

This clone has just a few counts. The chain employs TRBV15 and TRBJ2-7; 7 bases agree with TRBD1. J gave up 5 bases and V 4 bases, and 17 bases lay outside the gene matches. Germline V gene data show CDR1 as LNHNV and CDR2 as YYDKDF (reference sequence). CDR3 length: 17 amino acids. The CDR3 reads CATSTRTGSRRSHEQYF. Here the CDR3 DNA reads TGTGCCACCAGCACCCGGACAGGTTCGAGGAGGTCGCACGAGCAGTACTTC. The full variable domain, with the rest looked up from reference TRBV15 and TRBJ2-7, is DAMVIQNPRYQVTQFGKPVTLSCSQTLNHNVMYWYQQKSSQAPKLLFHYYDKDFNNEADTPDNFQSRRPNTSFCFLDIRSPGLGDTAMYLCATSTRTGSRRSHEQYFGPGTRLTVT.

This rearrangement joins TRBV30 to TRBJ2-1; D is perhaps TRBD1 (6 bases). CDR1 GTSNPN and CDR2 SVGIG come from the germline V gene (reference sequence). CDR3 length: 13 amino acids. V shed 0 bases and J shed 10 bases, with 13 bases lying between them. The CDR3 DNA sequence: TGTGCCTGGAGTGTACTCGATGGGGGCGAGCAGTTCTTC. Translation: CAWSVLDGGEQFF.

The chain combines TRBV19 with TRBJ2-7; tentatively, D is TRBD2 (6 bases). Germline CDR1 LNHDA, CDR2 SQIVND (reference sequence). V shed 4 bases and J shed 6 bases, with 22 bases lying between them. There are 16 residues in the CDR3. The CDR3: CASSNGYRTGAPEQYF. The CDR3 nucleotides read TGTGCCAGTAGTAACGGGTATCGGACGGGAGCACCCGAGCAGTACTTC.

A word on this clone: The junction does not match germline at one end; this may be a read error. The V call is TRBV6-1, the J call TRBJ2-6; possibly TRBD1 for D (5 bases). The germline CDR1 and CDR2 sequences are MNHNS and SASEGT. This CDR3 is built from 15 residues. The CDR3 region is CASRDFGSGANGLTF. The CDR3 DNA sequence: TGTGCCAGCAGGGATTTTGGCTCTGGGGCCAACGGCCTGACTTTC.

The V call is TRBV5-1, the J call TRBJ2-3; 12 bases line up with TRBD2. V gave up 2 bases and J gave up 3 bases; unmatched junction bases: 4. Germline V gene lookup returns CDR1 SGHRS and CDR2 YFSETQ. This CDR3 has 16 amino acids. Written as DNA, the CDR3 is TGCGCCAGCAGCTTAGGGACTAGCGGGTTGACAGATACGCAGTATTTT. This sequence encodes CASSLGTSGLTDTQYF.

The chain uses TRBV6-1 and TRBJ1-1, with 9 bases that match TRBD1. With V trimmed by 6 bases and J by 5 bases, 7 bases remained unmatched. Germline V lookup: CDR1 MNHNS, CDR2 SASEGT. The CDR3 consists of 14 residues. The CDR3 spells CASSRRTGETEAFF. The DNA of the CDR3 is TGTGCCAGCAGCCGTCGGACAGGGGAGACTGAAGCTTTCTTT.

The chain links TRBV2 to TRBJ1-1, with D maybe TRBD1 (5 bases). The CDR3 loop spans 15 amino acids. V dropped 5 bases and J dropped 1 base, with 14 bases sitting between them. Germline-derived CDR1 and CDR2 are SNHLY and FYNNEI. The CDR3 nucleotides are TGTGCCAGCAGTTTGGTTCAGGGTCGGAACACTGAAGCTTTCTTT. Amino acids: CASSLVQGRNTEAFF.

The rearrangement joins TRBV4-2 to TRBJ2-3, with 8 bases identical to TRBD2. Trimming cost V 1 base and J 2 bases; bases outside gene matches: 5. The CDR3 is 16 residues long. Germline V gene lookup returns CDR1 LGHNA and CDR2 YNFKEQ. CDR3 region: CASSQVSSGVTDTQYF. CDR3 DNA: TGTGCCAGCAGCCAAGTGAGTAGCGGGGTCACAGATACGCAGTATTTT.

The chain carries TRBV7-9 and TRBJ1-3; D is unresolved. V dropped 6 bases and J dropped 0 bases, with 6 bases sitting between them. Germline values: CDR1 SEHNR, CDR2 FQNEAQ (reference sequence). This CDR3 spans 13 amino acids. CDR3 sequence (DNA): TGTGCCAGCAGGCCAGGCTCTGGAAACACCATATATTTT. Translation: CASRPGSGNTIYF.

V usage is TRBV6-5 and J usage is TRBJ1-1, with D perhaps matching TRBD1 (5 bases). This CDR3 spans 13 amino acids. CDR1 MNHEY and CDR2 SVGAGI come from the germline V gene. Between the trimmed V and J ends, which lost 5 bases and 7 bases, there was a span of 14 bases. The CDR3 nucleotides are TGTGCCAGCAGTGAAGCCTTAGACAGTGAAGCTTTCTTT. Protein sequence: CASSEALDSEAFF.

The chain recombines TRBV28 with TRBJ1-2, with D possibly being TRBD1 (5 bases). The CDR3 has 15 amino acids. The V and J ends lost 3 bases and 4 bases respectively, with 15 bases between them. Germline values: CDR1 MDHEN, CDR2 SYDVKM. The CDR3, as DNA: TGTGCCAGCAGTTTGGGTTGGAGGGACGGCTATGGCTACACCTTC. Translation: CASSLGWRDGYGYTF.